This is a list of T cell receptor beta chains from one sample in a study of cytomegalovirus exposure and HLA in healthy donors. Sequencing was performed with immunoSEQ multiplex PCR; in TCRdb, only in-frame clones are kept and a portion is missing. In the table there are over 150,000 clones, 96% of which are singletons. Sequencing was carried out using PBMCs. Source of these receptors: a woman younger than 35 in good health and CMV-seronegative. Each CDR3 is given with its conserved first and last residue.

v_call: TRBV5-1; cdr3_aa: CASSLVGGGQYYNEQFF
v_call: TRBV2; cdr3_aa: CASIGQGNYGYTF
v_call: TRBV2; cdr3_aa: CASTSSGIYNSPLHF
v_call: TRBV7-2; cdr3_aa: CASSLRDSRFYNEQFF
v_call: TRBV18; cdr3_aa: CASSPGATNIQYF
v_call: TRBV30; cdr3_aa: CACTDRGNSPLHF
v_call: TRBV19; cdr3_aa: CASSPRQGAGTETQYF
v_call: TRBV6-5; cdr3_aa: CASRAGVRSSYEQYF
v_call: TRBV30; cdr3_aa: CAWKFRGVTGELFF
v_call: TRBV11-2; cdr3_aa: CASSIQETQYF
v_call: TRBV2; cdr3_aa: CASSAGELGGKNIQYF
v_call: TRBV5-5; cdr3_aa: CASSPKGVLWGSYNSPLHF
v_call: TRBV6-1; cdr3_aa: CASSIQGVTEAFF
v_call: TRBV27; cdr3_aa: CASSLLPGGVGPYEQYF
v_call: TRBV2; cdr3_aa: CASTRTSGGTREQFF
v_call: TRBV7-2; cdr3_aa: CASSPGRVEKAFF
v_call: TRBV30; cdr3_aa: CAWGTGTRETQYF
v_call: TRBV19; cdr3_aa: CASCSDRDEAFF
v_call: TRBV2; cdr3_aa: CASCSGTTYEQYF
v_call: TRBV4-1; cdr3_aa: CASSQPGNQETQYF
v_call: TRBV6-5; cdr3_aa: CASSYSRTGGTYGYTF
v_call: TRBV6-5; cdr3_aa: CASSYSTGEWKKLFF
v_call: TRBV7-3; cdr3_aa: CASSLGGETGGTQYF
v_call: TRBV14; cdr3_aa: CASSSVINYGYTF
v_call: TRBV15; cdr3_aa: CATSRGAGEQPQHF
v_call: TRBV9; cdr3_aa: CASSVGFRGNYGYTF
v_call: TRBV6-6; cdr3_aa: CASSYSEGGVYGYTF
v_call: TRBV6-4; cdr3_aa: CASSVRASGGARYEQFF